Below, 5 T cell receptor beta chains from the same sample are listed, as sequenced in a study of cytomegalovirus exposure and HLA in healthy donors. The PCR contained 60 Vbeta and 13 Jbeta primers. Clones were read by immunoSEQ multiplex PCR, and TCRdb kept only the in-frame ones, dropping some. Here the sample spans fewer than 250,000 clones, about 85% being singletons. The sequencing sample was made of PBMCs. These receptors were obtained from a woman aged 45-60 years in good health and CMV-seronegative.

The chain is built from TRBV2 and TRBJ2-3, with 10 nucleotides matching TRBD2. V was clipped by 8 bases and J by 2 bases; unmatched bases: 10. Germline CDR1 and CDR2: SNHLY and FYNNEI. The CDR3 spans 16 residues. CDR3 region: CASQASGGLNTDTQYF. The DNA of the CDR3 is TGTGCCAGCCAGGCTAGCGGGGGTTTGAACACAGATACGCAGTATTTT. Full variable domain (rest looked up from reference TRBV2 and TRBJ2-3): EPEVTQTPSHQVTQMGQEVILRCVPISNHLYFYWYRQILGQKVEFLVSFYNNEISEKSEIFDDQFSVERPDGSNFTLKIRSTKLEDSAMYFCASQASGGLNTDTQYFGPGTRLTVL.

The V call is TRBV2, the J call TRBJ2-4, with a possible D match to TRBD1 (5 bases). CDR3 length equals 17 residues. Germline V CDR1 and CDR2: SNHLY, FYNNEI. With 7 bases removed from V and 2 bases from J, the gap between germline ends came to 21 bases. In nucleotides, the CDR3 is TGTGCCAGCACTTGGGGCCTCCTTCGGCAAACCAAAAACATTCAGTACTTC. Translated, it gives CASTWGLLRQTKNIQYF. The whole variable domain, filled in from reference TRBV2 and TRBJ2-4, reads EPEVTQTPSHQVTQMGQEVILRCVPISNHLYFYWYRQILGQKVEFLVSFYNNEISEKSEIFDDQFSVERPDGSNFTLKIRSTKLEDSAMYFCASTWGLLRQTKNIQYFGAGTRLSVL.

The J gene is TRBJ1-1, the V gene TRBV19; possibly TRBD1 for D (5 bases). The V end was cut by 5 bases, the J end by 4 bases, with 11 bases between. Looked up from germline, CDR1 is LNHDA and CDR2 is SQIVND (reference sequence). The CDR3 totals 13 residues. This CDR3 reads CASSALGGTEAFF. CDR3 in DNA: TGTGCCAGTAGTGCTCTGGGGGGCACTGAAGCTTTCTTT.

This chain uses TRBV5-5 with TRBJ1-4, with 10 bases matching TRBD1. Germline V lookup: CDR1 SGHKS, CDR2 YYEKEE (reference sequence). The CDR3 consists of 13 residues. Trimming at V came to 9 bases and at J to 7 bases, leaving 6 bases not matched to a gene. The CDR3 loop reads CATSRDRGEKLFF. In nucleotides, the CDR3 is TGTGCCACCTCTAGGGACAGGGGTGAAAAACTGTTTTTT.

CDR3 protein: CASSYSVTGDGYTF. The CDR3 nucleotides read TGTGCCAGCAGTTACTCGGTGACAGGGGATGGCTACACCTTC. The chain couples TRBV6-6 to TRBJ1-2; 8 nucleotides line up with TRBD1. CDR3 size: 14 residues. V lost 0 bases and J lost 6; bases outside the gene matches: 3. CDR1 and CDR2 from the germline V gene are MNHNY and SVGAGI (reference sequence).